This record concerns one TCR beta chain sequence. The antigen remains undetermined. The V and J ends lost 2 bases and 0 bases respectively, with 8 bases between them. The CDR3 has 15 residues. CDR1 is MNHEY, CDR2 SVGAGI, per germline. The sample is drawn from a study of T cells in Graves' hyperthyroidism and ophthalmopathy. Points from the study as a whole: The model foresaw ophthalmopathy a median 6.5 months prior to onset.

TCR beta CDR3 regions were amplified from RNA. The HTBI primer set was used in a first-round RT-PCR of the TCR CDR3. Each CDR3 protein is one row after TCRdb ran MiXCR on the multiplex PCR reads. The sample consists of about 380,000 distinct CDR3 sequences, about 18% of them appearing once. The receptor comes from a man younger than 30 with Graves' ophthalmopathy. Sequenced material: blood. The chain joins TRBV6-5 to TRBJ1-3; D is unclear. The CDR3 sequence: CASSYGGSSGNTIYF. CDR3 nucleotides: TGTGCCAGCAGTTACGGTGGTAGCTCTGGAAACACCATATATTTT.